The 32 T cell receptor beta chains listed next were all sequenced from one sample in a study of blood T cell repertoires in COVID-19. The method was immunoSEQ multiplex PCR; TCRdb's version includes in-frame clones alone and lacks a portion of them. The data show roughly 260,000 clones, under 95% seen once. The material sequenced was PBMCs or T cells enriched from blood (not recorded which). The receptors derive from a young woman who had recovered from COVID-19.

Note on this clone: At one boundary the junction diverges from the germline segment, which might be a read error. The chain recombines TRBV5-4 with TRBJ2-3; TRBD1 agrees at 7 bases. Germline assignment: CDR1 SGHNT and CDR2 YYREEE (reference sequence). The CDR3 extends over 14 amino acids. This chain's CDR3 is CASSWDSSRDTQYF. The CDR3 DNA sequence: TGTGCCAGCAGCTGGGACAGCAGCAGAGATACGCAGTATTTT.

V usage is TRBV5-5 and J usage is TRBJ2-3, with 7 bases that match TRBD2. In germline, CDR1 is SGHKS, CDR2 YYEKEE (reference sequence). CDR3 length equals 14 residues. J gave up 5 bases and V 0 bases, and 3 bases lay outside the gene matches. CDR3 sequence (DNA): TGTGCCAGCAGCTTGGAGCGGGGCGTAGATACGCAGTATTTT. Its translation is CASSLERGVDTQYF.

This chain joins TRBV29-1 and TRBJ1-5, with 9 bases aligning to TRBD1. The germline V gene has CDR1 SQVTM and CDR2 ANQGSEA. The CDR3 sequence is 14 residues long. The trim removed 6 bases at V and 5 bases at J, leaving 8 bases unmatched. In DNA, the CDR3 is TGCAGCGTCAAGAGGGACAGGGCGCATCAGCCCCAGCATTTT. Translating gives CSVKRDRAHQPQHF.

The chain couples TRBV7-2 to TRBJ1-4; no reliable D call. The CDR3 runs 15 residues. With 0 bases removed from V and 8 bases from J, the gap between germline ends came to 13 bases. Germline-derived CDR1 and CDR2 are SGHTA and FQGNSA. This CDR3 is CASSLAWAGEEKLFF. CDR3 DNA sequence: TGTGCCAGCAGCTTAGCGTGGGCCGGGGAAGAAAAACTGTTTTTT. The whole variable domain, filled in from reference TRBV7-2 and TRBJ1-4, reads GAGVSQSPSNKVTEKGKDVELRCDPISGHTALYWYRQSLGQGLEFLIYFQGNSAPDKSGLPSDRFSAERTGGSVSTLTIQRTQQEDSAVYLCASSLAWAGEEKLFFGSGTQLSVL.

The rearrangement links TRBV6-5 to TRBJ2-3; the D gene is possibly TRBD2 (6 bases). Germline CDR1 and CDR2: MNHEY and SVGAGI. There are 16 residues in the CDR3. Trimming removed 0 bases at V and 8 bases at J, with 18 bases between. The CDR3 DNA is TGTGCCAGCAGTTACTCGCGGCGCGGGGTCCGGGGTACGCAGTATTTT. Protein sequence: CASSYSRRGVRGTQYF.

The chain combines TRBV5-6 with TRBJ1-2; D remains unclear. V lost 4 bases, J lost 1 base, and 11 bases lay in between. Looked up from germline, CDR1 is SGHDT and CDR2 is YYEEEE. The CDR3 loop spans 14 amino acids. CDR3 DNA: TGTGCCAGCAGCCCAGGAGGGATTAACTATGGCTACACCTTC. Its protein product is CASSPGGINYGYTF. Looking up the rest from reference TRBV5-6 and TRBJ1-2 gives the full variable domain: DAGVTQSPTHLIKTRGQQVTLRCSPKSGHDTVSWYQQALGQGPQFIFQYYEEEERQRGNFPDRFSGHQFPNYSSELNVNALLLGDSALYLCASSPGGINYGYTFGSGTRLTVV.

CDR3 amino acids: CASSPGGLAGAYEQYF. CDR3 sequence (DNA): TGTGCCAGCAGTCCCGGGGGCCTAGCGGGGGCTTACGAGCAGTACTTC. The chain uses TRBV28 and TRBJ2-7; 10 bases fit TRBD2. CDR1 is MDHEN and CDR2 is SYDVKM in the germline V gene. CDR3 size: 16 residues. The ends lost 5 bases at V and 4 bases at J; junction bases unmatched: 11.

This sequence joins TRBV27 and TRBJ2-7, with 7 bases matching TRBD1. The CDR3 consists of 11 residues. In germline, CDR1 is MNHEY, CDR2 SMNVEV (reference sequence). The V segment lost 5 bases and the J segment 5 bases; nucleotides outside the gene matches: 0. The CDR3 loop is CASSQGDEQYF. CDR3 nucleotide sequence: TGTGCCAGCAGTCAGGGGGACGAGCAGTACTTC.

The chain employs TRBV5-1 and TRBJ2-1; a weak D match, TRBD2 (5 bases). Per the germline V gene, CDR1 is SGHRS and CDR2 is YFSETQ. V lost 2 bases to trimming and J lost 1 base, with 7 bases between them. This CDR3 has 14 residues. The CDR3 loop reads CASSFPGSYNEQFF. The CDR3 DNA sequence: TGCGCCAGCAGCTTTCCGGGGTCCTACAATGAGCAGTTCTTC.

The rearrangement uses TRBV9 and TRBJ2-3; TRBD2 matches 7 bases. The CDR3 has 13 residues. The ends lost 3 bases at V and 6 bases at J; junction bases unmatched: 4. CDR1 SGDLS and CDR2 YYNGEE come from the germline V gene. The CDR3 sequence: CASSAGGSDTQYF. CDR3 sequence (DNA): TGTGCCAGCAGCGCCGGGGGGTCGGATACGCAGTATTTT.

The rearrangement uses TRBV6-2 or TRBV6-3 and TRBJ1-2, with a possible D match to TRBD1 (6 bases). This CDR3 is 18 amino acids long. The V gene's germline CDR1 is MNHEY and CDR2 SVGEGT. Trimming pared 2 bases from V and 2 bases from J, leaving 21 bases between. The DNA of the CDR3 is TGTGCCAGCAGTTACCCGGGCAGGGGTAATAGATTGAACTATGGCTACACCTTC. Translating gives CASSYPGRGNRLNYGYTF.

The sample holds a few counts of this clone. The chain has TRBV18 and TRBJ2-2; D possibly corresponds to TRBD2 (5 bases). V shed 1 base and J shed 4 bases, with 7 bases lying between them. The CDR3 is made up of 14 amino acids. From germline, CDR1 is KGHSH and CDR2 LQKENI. The CDR3, as DNA: TGTGCCAGCTCACCACGAGGGAGCACCGGGGAGCTGTTTTTT. Amino acids: CASSPRGSTGELFF. Based on the CDR3 plus reference TRBV18 and TRBJ2-2, the full variable domain is NAGVMQNPRHLVRRRGQEARLRCSPMKGHSHVYWYRQLPEEGLKFMVYLQKENIIDESGMPKERFSAEFPKEGPSILRIQQVVRGDSAAYFCASSPRGSTGELFFGEGSRLTVL.

V and J are TRBV5-6 and TRBJ2-7; D gene unclear. Germline assignment: CDR1 SGHDT and CDR2 YYEEEE. Trimming removed 2 bases from V and 2 bases from J, with 11 bases in between. The CDR3 extends over 14 amino acids. Written as DNA, the CDR3 is TGTGCCAGCAGCTTTTCCGGGTTAACCTACGAGCAGTACTTC. Protein product: CASSFSGLTYEQYF.

The gene calls are TRBV19 and TRBJ2-1, with TRBD2 matching over 13 bases. Losses at the gene ends were 7 bases for V and 14 bases for J; bases not matched to a gene: 17. This CDR3 region has 16 residues. Germline assignment: CDR1 LNHDA and CDR2 SQIVND (reference sequence). The CDR3 is CASTTEQGGLAGKKFF. DNA of the CDR3: TGTGCCAGTACTACCGAACAGGGGGGACTAGCGGGAAAGAAGTTCTTC.

The rearrangement joins TRBV4-1 to TRBJ1-6, with a weak D call TRBD1 (5 bases). The V gene lost 0 bases and the J gene lost 6 bases, with 12 bases spanning the gap. Germline V lookup: CDR1 MGHRA, CDR2 YSYEKL. The length of the CDR3 is 16 residues. The CDR3: CASSQEVAGPNSPLHF. DNA of the CDR3: TGCGCCAGCAGCCAAGAGGTGGCGGGGCCTAATTCACCCCTCCACTTT.

The chain recombines TRBV19 with TRBJ2-5; TRBD1 aligns across 7 bases. The CDR3 sequence is 13 residues long. The V gene's germline CDR1 is LNHDA and CDR2 SQIVND (reference sequence). V lost 2 bases, J lost 5 bases, and 2 bases stayed unmatched. The CDR3 DNA is TGTGCCAGTAGTATATACAGGGGCGAGACCCAGTACTTC. Translated, it gives CASSIYRGETQYF.

The chain joins TRBV12-3 or TRBV12-4 to TRBJ2-3; D call uncertain. The CDR3 is 13 residues long. Trimming stripped 0 bases from V and 2 bases from J, with 3 bases between. DNA for the CDR3: TGTGCCAGCAGTTTAGCTCTCACAGATACGCAGTATTTT. Translation gives CASSLALTDTQYF.

The chain combines TRBV7-2 with TRBJ2-5, with D possibly TRBD1 on 7 matching bases. Between the trimmed V and J ends, which lost 7 bases and 3 bases, there was a span of 21 bases. CDR1 and CDR2 (germline): SGHTA, FQGNSA. The CDR3 covers 16 residues. CDR3 protein: CASTSDHRGLKETQYF. The CDR3 coding sequence is TGTGCCAGCACTAGCGACCACAGGGGTTTAAAAGAGACCCAGTACTTC.

This chain links TRBV27 with TRBJ1-5, with D unresolved. Germline CDR1 MNHEY, CDR2 SMNVEV (reference sequence). V lost 4 bases and J lost 1, with 17 bases in between. The CDR3 length is 17 residues. The CDR3 here is CASSSRGFLDSNQPQHF. DNA for the CDR3: TGTGCCAGCAGTTCCCGAGGTTTTCTAGACAGCAATCAGCCCCAGCATTTT.

The gene calls are TRBV5-1 and TRBJ2-5; 9 nucleotides agree with TRBD2. Germline-derived CDR1 and CDR2 are SGHRS and YFSETQ. CDR3 size: 15 residues. V trimming: 4 bases; J trimming: 2 bases; junction bases outside the gene matches: 6. The CDR3 DNA reads as TGCGCCAGCAGCGGAGCGGGAGGTTATCAAGAGACCCAGTACTTC. As protein: CASSGAGGYQETQYF.

The genes are TRBV28 and TRBJ1-3; TRBD1 aligns across 9 bases. V lost 2 bases and J lost 5; bases outside the gene matches: 1. Per germline, CDR1 MDHEN and CDR2 SYDVKM. The CDR3 extends over 14 amino acids. In nucleotides, the CDR3 is TGTGCCAGCAGTTTAGGGACAGGGAGAAACACCATATATTTT. Protein: CASSLGTGRNTIYF.

The CDR3 coding sequence is TGTGCCAGCAGACCGCCTTTAGCGGGAGGGCCGGATGAGCAGTTCTTC. It yields the protein CASRPPLAGGPDEQFF. The chain couples TRBV27 to TRBJ2-1; 11 positions agree with TRBD2. With 6 bases clipped from V and 8 bases from J, the junction kept 12 bases outside the gene matches. The germline CDR1 and CDR2 sequences are MNHEY and SMNVEV (reference sequence). The CDR3 has 16 amino acids.

The chain recombines TRBV4-1 with TRBJ1-2; D unclear. The CDR3 contains 16 residues. The V and J ends lost 1 base and 6 bases respectively, with 18 bases between them. CDR1 and CDR2 from the germline V gene are MGHRA and YSYEKL. The CDR3 DNA follows: TGCGCCAGCAGCCAAGTAACGGGTCTAGGCTACCATGGCTACACCTTC. Translation gives CASSQVTGLGYHGYTF.

This clone appeared a single time. J is TRBJ1-2 and V is TRBV5-1, with D perhaps matching TRBD1 (6 bases). Germline CDR1 SGHRS, CDR2 YFSETQ. V was pared by 4 bases and J by 8 bases, with 12 bases between. The CDR3 length is 12 residues. The CDR3 DNA follows: TGCGCCAGCAGCATTGACAGGTTGGGCTACACCTTC. As protein: CASSIDRLGYTF. The variable domain in full, with the rest retrieved from reference TRBV5-1 and TRBJ1-2, is KAGVTQTPRYLIKTRGQQVTLSCSPISGHRSVSWYQQTPGQGLQFLFEYFSETQRNKGNFPGRFSGRQFSNSRSEMNVSTLELGDSALYLCASSIDRLGYTFGSGTRLTVV.

V usage is TRBV5-4 and J usage is TRBJ1-3, with D unclear. CDR1 and CDR2 from the germline V gene are SGHNT and YYREEE (reference sequence). Trimming pared 0 bases from V and 4 bases from J, leaving 14 bases between. This CDR3 spans 16 amino acids. The CDR3 DNA follows: TGTGCCAGCAGCTTGGACACCTCAGAATACGGAAACACCATATATTTT. It encodes CASSLDTSEYGNTIYF.

This clone has a single count. The chain has TRBV27 and TRBJ2-5; 8 positions match TRBD2. J gave up 5 bases and V 3 bases, and 8 bases lay outside the gene matches. Germline assignment: CDR1 MNHEY and CDR2 SMNVEV (reference sequence). The CDR3 sequence is 15 residues long. DNA for the CDR3: TGTGCCAGCAGTTTCCGACTCGGGGGGGCGGAGACCCAGTACTTC. Translated: CASSFRLGGAETQYF.

The genes are TRBV19 and TRBJ1-2, with D possibly being TRBD1 (5 bases). The CDR3 totals 15 residues. The V end lost 5 bases, the J end lost 4 bases, and 17 bases lay between the germline ends. From germline, CDR1 is LNHDA and CDR2 SQIVND (reference sequence). This CDR3 reads CASSSPGGGFYGYTF. The CDR3 DNA sequence: TGTGCCAGTAGTTCCCCAGGTGGGGGGTTCTATGGCTACACCTTC.

This clone was found once. The chain is built from TRBV5-1 and TRBJ2-3, with D possibly TRBD2 on 6 matching bases. The CDR3 runs to 16 residues. V shed 0 bases and J shed 0 bases, with 11 bases lying between them. CDR1 is SGHRS and CDR2 is YFSETQ in the germline V gene. The CDR3: CASSLVPGASTDTQYF. In nucleotides, the CDR3 is TGCGCCAGCAGCTTGGTTCCGGGAGCTAGCACAGATACGCAGTATTTT.

This clone turned up a few times. The V and J genes are TRBV18 and TRBJ2-6, with TRBD2 as a possible D gene (7 bases). The germline V gene encodes CDR1 KGHSH and CDR2 LQKENI. V gave up 2 bases and J gave up 2 bases, with 16 bases separating them. The CDR3 is 18 residues long. CDR3 residues: CASSPGPTGGPGANVLTF. CDR3 DNA: TGTGCCAGCTCACCAGGTCCAACGGGGGGCCCTGGGGCCAACGTCCTGACTTTC.

This clone was detected only once. The V gene is TRBV4-1, the J gene TRBJ2-5; D is undetermined. Germline V CDR1 and CDR2: MGHRA, YSYEKL. The CDR3 has 12 residues. The germline V and J ends were trimmed by 4 bases and 5 bases, with 8 bases remaining between them. The CDR3 loop is CASSRPRETQYF. In DNA, the CDR3 is TGCGCCAGCAGCCGCCCCCGGGAGACCCAGTACTTC.

CDR3 in DNA: TGTGCCAGCAGCGGGGATTCTTCAGACATTCAGTACTTC. Translated, it gives CASSGDSSDIQYF. The chain recombines TRBV28 with TRBJ2-4, with TRBD2 as a possible D gene (5 bases). V was pared by 6 bases and J by 8 bases, with 14 bases between. Looked up from germline, CDR1 is MDHEN and CDR2 is SYDVKM. This CDR3 has 13 residues.

This clone was detected a few times. The chain employs TRBV5-1 and TRBJ2-7, with a possible D match to TRBD1 (5 bases). V lost 4 bases, J lost 3 bases, and 11 bases lay in between. Germline V gene data show CDR1 as SGHRS and CDR2 as YFSETQ. The CDR3 has 13 amino acids. CDR3 sequence: CASSQTDDYEQYF. CDR3 DNA: TGCGCCAGCAGCCAGACAGACGACTACGAGCAGTACTTC.